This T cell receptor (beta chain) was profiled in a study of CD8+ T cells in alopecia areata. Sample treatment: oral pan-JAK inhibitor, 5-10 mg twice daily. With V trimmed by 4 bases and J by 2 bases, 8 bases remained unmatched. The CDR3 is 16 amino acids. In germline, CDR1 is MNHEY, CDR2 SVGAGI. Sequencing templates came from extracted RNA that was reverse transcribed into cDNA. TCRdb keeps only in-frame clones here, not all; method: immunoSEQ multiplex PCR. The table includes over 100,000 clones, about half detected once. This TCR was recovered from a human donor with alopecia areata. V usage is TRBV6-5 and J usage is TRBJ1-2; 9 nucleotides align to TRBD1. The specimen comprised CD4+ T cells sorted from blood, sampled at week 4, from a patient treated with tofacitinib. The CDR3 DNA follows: TGTGCCAGCAGTTCCCCTCGGACAGGGGAGAACTATGGCTACACCTTC. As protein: CASSSPRTGENYGYTF.